A selection of T cell receptor beta chains follows, all from one sample in a study of metastatic and nonmetastatic thyroid tumors. TCRdb re-analyzed the PCR reads using MiXCR. The sample holds about 93,000 clones, more than 9.5% seen once. The source material was blood. These TCRs come from a female donor with papillary thyroid cancer or a benign thyroid nodule (not recorded which). Some clones in this sample may be carry-over from other donors' samples. Both conserved end residues are part of each CDR3. A D gene is named only where the DNA matches it firmly. Where a row states a size, it is once, few, many or the class of an expanded clone; other rows omit it.

d_gene,v_gene,j_gene,abundance,CDR3nt,CDR3aa
.,TRBV6-2/TRBV6-3,TRBJ2-7,many,TGTGCCAGCAGTTACACCGGGACCTACGAGCAGTACTTC,CASSYTGTYEQYF
TRBD1,TRBV2,TRBJ1-4,many,TGTGCCAGCAGGTTCGGGGACAGGAATGAAAAACTGTTTTTT,CASRFGDRNEKLFF
TRBD2,TRBV3-1,TRBJ2-1,.,TGTGCCAGCAGCCAGGATCCGGGACTAGCGGGTTATAATGAGCAGTTCTTC,CASSQDPGLAGYNEQFF
TRBD2,TRBV6-2/TRBV6-3,TRBJ2-2,many,TGTGCCAGCAGTACCCCAGCGGGAGGGGAAACCGGGGAGCTGTTTTTT,CASSTPAGGETGELFF
TRBD1,TRBV7-9,TRBJ2-1,.,TGTGCCAGCAGCCACCGGGACAGGGTGGATGAGCAGTTCTTC,CASSHRDRVDEQFF
.,TRBV10-3,TRBJ2-5,many,TGTGCCATCAGTGAGGCAGAGACTCTGTACCAAGAGACCCAGTACTTC,CAISEAETLYQETQYF
.,TRBV20-1,TRBJ1-5,many,TGCAGTTCTGGTCCGGGGGGCAATCAGCCCCAGCATTTT,CSSGPGGNQPQHF
TRBD1,TRBV6-2/TRBV6-3,TRBJ2-2,many,TGTGCCAGCAGACCCGCCGGGACAGGGAGGACCGGGGAGCTGTTTTTT,CASRPAGTGRTGELFF
TRBD1,TRBV12-3/TRBV12-4,TRBJ1-2,many,TGTGCCAGCAGTCATATGACAGGGTTAAGCAGTAGTGGCTACACCTTC,CASSHMTGLSSSGYTF
.,TRBV3-1,TRBJ1-1,many,TGTGCCAGCAGCCAACTGGGACGGAACACTGAAGCTTTCTTT,CASSQLGRNTEAFF
.,TRBV20-1,TRBJ2-7,many,TGCAGTGCCAAGTCCCCGGGAACCTACGAGCAGTACTTC,CSAKSPGTYEQYF
.,TRBV6-1,TRBJ1-4,many,TGTGCCAGCAGGCCAGGGTCAACTAATGAAAAACTGTTTTTT,CASRPGSTNEKLFF
.,TRBV28,TRBJ2-7,many,TGTGCCAGCAGCCATGGGGGATACTCCTACGAGCAGTACTTC,CASSHGGYSYEQYF
.,TRBV5-4,TRBJ1-5,.,TGTGCCAGCAGCCGACGAGGTAGCAATCAGCCCCAGCATTTT,CASSRRGSNQPQHF
.,TRBV4-2,TRBJ2-2,large,TGTGCCAGCAGCCATTCAACCGACAGTAACACCGGGGAGCTGTTTTTT,CASSHSTDSNTGELFF